This T cell receptor (beta chain) emerged from a study of T cell changes during pregnancy in multiple sclerosis. Clones were sequenced by immunoSEQ multiplex PCR, and TCRdb holds only the in-frame ones, with some missing. The repertoire holds tens of thousands of clones, with 90% as singletons. After removal of 2 bases from V and 1 base from J, the junction contained 3 bases not matched to a gene. Germline V gives CDR1 GTSNPN, CDR2 SVGIG (reference sequence). The CDR3 loop spans 14 amino acids. The chain employs TRBV30 and TRBJ2-5; 8 positions agree with TRBD2. This TCR came from a female donor with multiple sclerosis, enrolled in a pregnancy study. The specimen comprised CD4+ T cells from peripheral blood mononuclear cells, sampled in the second trimester of pregnancy. The CDR3 is CAWSPGTSQETQYF. The CDR3 DNA sequence: TGTGCCTGGAGTCCCGGGACTAGCCAAGAGACCCAGTACTTC.